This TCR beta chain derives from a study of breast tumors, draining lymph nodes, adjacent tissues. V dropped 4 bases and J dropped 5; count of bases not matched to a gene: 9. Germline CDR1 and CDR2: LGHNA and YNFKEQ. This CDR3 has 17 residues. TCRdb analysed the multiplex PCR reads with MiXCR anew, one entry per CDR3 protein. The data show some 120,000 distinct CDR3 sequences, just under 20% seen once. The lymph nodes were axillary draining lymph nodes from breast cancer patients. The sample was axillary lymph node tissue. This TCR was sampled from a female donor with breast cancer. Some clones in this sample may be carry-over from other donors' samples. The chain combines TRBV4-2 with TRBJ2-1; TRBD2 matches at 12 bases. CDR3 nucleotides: TGTGCCAGCAGCCTAAGCTCGGCTAGCGGGGGGGACAATGAGCAGTTCTTC. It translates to CASSLSSASGGDNEQFF.